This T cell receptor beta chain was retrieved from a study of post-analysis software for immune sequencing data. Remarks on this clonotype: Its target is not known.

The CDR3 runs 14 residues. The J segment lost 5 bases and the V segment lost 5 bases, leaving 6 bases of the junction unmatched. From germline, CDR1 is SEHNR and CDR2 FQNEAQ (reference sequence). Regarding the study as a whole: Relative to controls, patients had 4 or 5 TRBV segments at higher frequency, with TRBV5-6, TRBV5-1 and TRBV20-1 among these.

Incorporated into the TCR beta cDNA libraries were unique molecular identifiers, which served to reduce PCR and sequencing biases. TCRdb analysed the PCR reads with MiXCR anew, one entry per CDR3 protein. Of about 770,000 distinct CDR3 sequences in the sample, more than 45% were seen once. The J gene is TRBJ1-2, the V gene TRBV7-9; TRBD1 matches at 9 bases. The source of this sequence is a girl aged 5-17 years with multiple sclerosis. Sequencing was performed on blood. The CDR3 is CASSTIQGAYGYTF. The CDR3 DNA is TGTGCCAGCAGCACAATACAGGGGGCATATGGCTACACCTTC. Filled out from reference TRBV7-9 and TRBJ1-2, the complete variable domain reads DTGVSQNPRHKITKRGQNVTFRCDPISEHNRLYWYRQTLGQGPEFLTYFQNEAQLEKSRLLSDRFSAERPKGSFSTLEIQRTEQGDSAMYLCASSTIQGAYGYTFGSGTRLTVV.